These 22 T cell receptor beta chains came from one sample sequenced in a study of blood T cells in healthy people across ages. It was with a sample-barcoded 5' primer and a J-beta primer mix that a second PCR of about 6 to 12 cycles was run. From the 5' RACE reads, TCRdb called clonotypes with MiXCR, one entry per CDR3 protein. The sample yields approximately 810,000 distinct CDR3 sequences, about 28% seen once. The sequenced sample was blood. These receptor sequences come from a woman aged 80 or over in good health.

In its sample, this clonotype was seen many times. It may be a read error: a sequence one base away is much more abundant. The V and J genes are TRBV20-1 and TRBJ2-5; no clear D gene. The CDR3 runs 10 residues. The germline CDR1 and CDR2 sequences are DFQATT and SNEGSKA (reference sequence). Trimming stripped 6 bases from V and 11 bases from J, with 13 bases between. In DNA form, the CDR3 reads TGCAGTGCGGGTTACAATGAGCAGTACTTC. This codes for CSAGYNEQYF.

Of note for this clonotype: A much larger clone lies one base from this, so it may be a read error. The chain's CDR3 is CASGYSDRYNEKLFF. The CDR3 region has the DNA TGTGCCAGCGGTTATTCGGACAGGTATAATGAAAAACTGTTTTTT. V and J are TRBV12-3 or TRBV12-4 and TRBJ1-4, with 7 positions matching TRBD1. The CDR3 is 15 amino acids. V lost 8 bases to trimming and J lost 4 bases; unmatched junction nucleotides: 10.

A remark on this clonotype: Since a much larger clone is just one base distant, this may be a read error. The DNA is left out, because the CDR3 cannot be placed on it with certainty; the CDR3 is given as TCRdb lists it. This chain connects TRBV4-1 to TRBJ1-4; the D call in the table, TRBD1, was not verified against the DNA. From germline, CDR1 is MGHRA and CDR2 YSYEKL. Termini included, the CDR3 measures 16 amino acids. CDR3 in amino acids: CASSQDWGAGSEKRFF.

Of note for this clonotype: This may come from a read error, since a much larger clone is one base off. V is TRBV20-1 and J is TRBJ2-7, with TRBD1 identical over 8 bases. J lost 7 bases, V lost 2 bases, and 10 bases had no gene match. The CDR3 is 14 residues long. The germline CDR1 and CDR2 sequences are DFQATT and SNEGSKA (reference sequence). CDR3 residues: CSARSQGAFNEQYF. In DNA, the CDR3 is TGCAGTGCTAGAAGCCAGGGGGCTTTCAATGAGCAGTACTTC.

The V gene is TRBV7-2, the J gene TRBJ2-5; D gene ambiguous. The germline CDR1 and CDR2 sequences are SGHTA and FQGNSA. This CDR3 has 14 residues. V was pared by 3 bases and J by 2 bases, with 10 bases between. Written as DNA, the CDR3 is TGTGCCAGCAGCTTCGGATTAGGACAAGAGACCCAGTACTTC. It specifies CASSFGLGQETQYF.

The table lists this clonotype with many counts. The chain uses TRBV20-1 and TRBJ2-3; TRBD1 or TRBD2 may be the D gene (6 bases each). Germline V gives CDR1 DFQATT, CDR2 SNEGSKA (reference sequence). The CDR3 has 14 amino acids. V lost 2 bases, J lost 1 base, and 10 bases lay in between. The CDR3: CSARIGGRTDTQYF. The CDR3 DNA reads as TGCAGTGCTAGAATCGGGGGCCGCACAGATACGCAGTATTTT.

This clonotype came up many times. V usage is TRBV28 and J usage is TRBJ2-7, with TRBD1 matching over 7 bases. With 8 bases clipped from V and 2 bases from J, the junction kept 9 bases outside the gene matches. The CDR3 extends over 14 amino acids. Per germline, CDR1 MDHEN and CDR2 SYDVKM. The CDR3 protein is CASVRGQETYEQYF. CDR3 sequence (DNA): TGTGCCAGCGTTCGAGGACAGGAGACCTACGAGCAGTACTTC.

V gene TRBV20-1 combines with J gene TRBJ1-6; 9 positions agree with TRBD1. The germline V gene has CDR1 DFQATT and CDR2 SNEGSKA (reference sequence). The trim removed 3 bases at V and 8 bases at J, leaving 2 bases unmatched. The CDR3 length is 13 residues. In nucleotides, the CDR3 is TGCAGTGCTAGGCGGGACAGGGATTCACCCCTCCACTTT. Amino acids: CSARRDRDSPLHF.

The count of this clonotype is one. The J gene is TRBJ1-1, the V gene TRBV18; TRBD1 matches at 7 bases. V lost 3 bases and J lost 1; bases outside the gene matches: 8. CDR3 length: 16 residues. From germline, CDR1 is KGHSH and CDR2 LQKENI. The CDR3 DNA reads TGTGCCAGCTCACCTTTCCCGACAGGGAAGAACACTGAAGCTTTCTTT. Translated: CASSPFPTGKNTEAFF.

This clonotype was seen repeatedly, ten times or more. This chain links TRBV7-2 with TRBJ1-5, with D uncertain. Germline V CDR1 and CDR2: SGHTA, FQGNSA. Trimming cost V 5 bases and J 8 bases, with 19 bases left between them. This CDR3 comprises 15 residues. CDR3 DNA sequence: TGTGCCAGCAGCAACCCCCCGGGCAGAGGGAAGCCCCAGCATTTT. Protein sequence: CASSNPPGRGKPQHF.

The genes are TRBV6-6 and TRBJ1-5, with D perhaps matching TRBD1 (6 bases). There are 14 residues in the CDR3. The germline V gene encodes CDR1 MNHNY and CDR2 SVGAGI (reference sequence). V lost 0 bases and J 7 bases, leaving 10 bases between the germline ends. Here the CDR3 reads CASSYSGARQPQHF. The DNA for the CDR3 is TGTGCCAGCAGTTACTCGGGGGCTAGACAGCCCCAGCATTTT.

The CDR3 sequence: CASSLWGQGRGETQYF. The CDR3 DNA reads as TGTGCCAGCAGCTTATGGGGACAGGGCCGGGGAGAGACCCAGTACTTC. This chain links TRBV7-2 with TRBJ2-4; the match to TRBD1 covers 9 bases. The J call is doubtful: the DNA matches TRBJ2-5 better. Germline CDR1 SGHTA, CDR2 FQGNSA. The CDR3 length is 16 residues.

The sample holds many counts of this clonotype. The chain has TRBV4-2 and TRBJ1-5; the D gene is possibly TRBD1 (6 bases). This CDR3 spans 15 amino acids. Germline V gene lookup returns CDR1 LGHNA and CDR2 YNFKEQ. V was shortened by 6 bases and J by 0 bases, with 12 bases between the two germline ends. Here the CDR3 reads CASSADSNSNQPQHF. The CDR3 DNA reads TGTGCCAGCAGTGCGGACAGCAATAGCAATCAGCCCCAGCATTTT.

This clonotype has only one observation. This sequence may be a read error, since a much larger clone differs from it by one base. V and J are TRBV3-1 and TRBJ2-3, with D perhaps matching TRBD1 or TRBD2 (6 bases each). CDR3 length equals 17 residues. CDR1 LGHDT and CDR2 YNNKEL come from the germline V gene (reference sequence). DNA of the CDR3: TGTGCCAGCAACCAACCCTTTTCTAGGGGGAGGACAGATACGCAGTATTTT. Amino acid sequence: CASNQPFSRGRTDTQYF.

The rearrangement links TRBV7-2 to TRBJ1-1; possible D gene TRBD1, 5 bases. The V and J ends lost 5 bases and 4 bases respectively, with 8 bases between them. Germline CDR1 and CDR2: SGHTA and FQGNSA. The CDR3 contains 12 residues. The CDR3 protein is CASSRQSTEAFF. In nucleotides, the CDR3 is TGTGCCAGCAGCCGACAGAGCACTGAAGCTTTCTTT.

Note on this clonotype: A junction end diverges from the germline sequence, so it may reflect a read error. The chain employs TRBV6-5 and TRBJ1-1; a weak D match, TRBD1 (6 bases). The germline V gene has CDR1 MNHEY and CDR2 SVGAGI. CDR3 length: 16 residues. As DNA, the CDR3 is TGTGCCGGCAGCCTTTTACGTACAGGGCTGAACACTGAAGCTTTCTTT. Amino acid sequence: CAGSLLRTGLNTEAFF.

This clonotype came up many times. The V and J genes are TRBV10-1 and TRBJ2-1; D could derive from TRBD1 or TRBD2 (5 bases each). The CDR3 length is 15 residues. Germline assignment: CDR1 WNHNN and CDR2 SYGVQD (reference sequence). V dropped 2 bases and J dropped 5 bases, with 13 bases sitting between them. The DNA of the CDR3 is TGCGCCAGCAGTGAGGGTCGGGGCCGAAACAATGAGCAGTTCTTC. Encoded protein: CASSEGRGRNNEQFF.

There are a few counts of this clonotype. The chain has TRBV6-2 or TRBV6-3 and TRBJ2-3, with 10 nucleotides matching TRBD2. Trimming removed 7 bases from V and 2 bases from J; junction bases left unmatched: 6. The length of the CDR3 is 15 residues. CDR1 MNHEY and CDR2 SVGEGT come from the germline V gene. The CDR3 coding sequence is TGTGCCAGCATGCTAGCGGGGGCCTCCACAGATACGCAGTATTTT. This sequence encodes CASMLAGASTDTQYF.

This clonotype has only a few counts. The genes are TRBV27 and TRBJ1-6; D is undetermined. V was cut by 4 bases and J by 10 bases, with 11 bases left in between. The length of the CDR3 is 13 residues. CDR1 MNHEY and CDR2 SMNVEV come from the germline V gene (reference sequence). In nucleotides, the CDR3 is TGTGCCAGCAGTTCGAAAAACTTCTCACCCCTCCACTTT. It codes for CASSSKNFSPLHF.

In this sample, this clonotype turned up many times. This sequence joins TRBV10-3 and TRBJ2-3; TRBD2 aligns across 8 bases. V lost 6 bases and J lost 2; bases outside the gene matches: 10. The CDR3 covers 16 residues. CDR1 and CDR2 (germline): ENHRY, SYGVKD. The CDR3 loop reads CAISDRAGENTDTQYF. DNA of the CDR3: TGTGCCATCAGCGACCGAGCGGGGGAAAACACAGATACGCAGTATTTT.

This clonotype was seen a few times. V and J are TRBV3-1 and TRBJ2-1, with 8 bases fitting TRBD1. The better agreement between TRBJ2-7 and the DNA end casts doubt on the J call. CDR3 length: 18 residues. CDR1 and CDR2 from the germline V gene are LGHDT and YNNKEL (reference sequence). The CDR3 DNA reads TGTGCCAGCAGCCAAATGTTACAGGGGGTGGACTCCTACAATGAGCAGTACTTC. This sequence encodes CASSQMLQGVDSYNEQYF.

In this sample, this clonotype turned up many times. The V and J genes are TRBV7-9 and TRBJ2-7; D call uncertain. The CDR3 sequence is 13 residues long. Trimming removed 0 bases at V and 4 bases at J, with 7 bases between. Germline CDR1 is SEHNR and CDR2 is FQNEAQ (reference sequence). CDR3 amino acids: CASSLAGTYEQYF. The CDR3 DNA follows: TGTGCCAGCAGCTTAGCGGGCACTTACGAGCAGTACTTC. The full variable domain, completed using reference TRBV7-9 and TRBJ2-7, is DTGVSQNPRHKITKRGQNVTFRCDPISEHNRLYWYRQTLGQGPEFLTYFQNEAQLEKSRLLSDRFSAERPKGSFSTLEIQRTEQGDSAMYLCASSLAGTYEQYFGPGTRLTVT.